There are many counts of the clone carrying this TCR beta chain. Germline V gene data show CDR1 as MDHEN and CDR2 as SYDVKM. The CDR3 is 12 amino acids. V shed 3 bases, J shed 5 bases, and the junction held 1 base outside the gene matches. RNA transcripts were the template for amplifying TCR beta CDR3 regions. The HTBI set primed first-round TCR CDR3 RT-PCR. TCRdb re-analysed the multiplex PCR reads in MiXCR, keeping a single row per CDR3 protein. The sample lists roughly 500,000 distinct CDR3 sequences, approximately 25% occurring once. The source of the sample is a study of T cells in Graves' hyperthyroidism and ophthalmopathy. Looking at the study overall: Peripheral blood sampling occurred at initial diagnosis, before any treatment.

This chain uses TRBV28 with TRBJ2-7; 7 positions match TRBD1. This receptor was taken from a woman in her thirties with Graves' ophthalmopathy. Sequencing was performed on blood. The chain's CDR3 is CASSLGQHEQYF. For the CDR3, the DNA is TGTGCCAGCAGTTTGGGACAGCACGAGCAGTACTTC.